Listed here are 9 T cell receptor beta chains from one sample, sequenced in a study of T cells in Graves' hyperthyroidism and ophthalmopathy. Using RNA transcripts as the source, TCR beta CDR3 regions were amplified. A first-round RT-PCR of the TCR CDR3 used the HTBI primer set. TCRdb processed the multiplex PCR reads anew with MiXCR; each CDR3 protein has one entry. The profile shows a few hundred thousand distinct CDR3 sequences, about 14% of them singletons. The sample comprised blood. These receptors were taken from a woman under 40 with Graves' ophthalmopathy.

This clonotype was recorded at least ten times. The chain carries TRBV6-5 and TRBJ1-1; 10 positions match TRBD1. CDR1 and CDR2 (germline): MNHEY, SVGAGI. The CDR3 has 16 amino acids. V was pared by 0 bases and J by 4 bases, with 5 bases of the junction left unmatched. In nucleotides, the CDR3 is TGTGCCAGCAGTTACTCGGGACAGGGGTTTGCCACTGAAGCTTTCTTT. It encodes CASSYSGQGFATEAFF.

The J gene is TRBJ1-6, the V gene TRBV9; D not certain. Germline lookup yields CDR1 SGDLS and CDR2 YYNGEE. The CDR3 covers 15 residues. V lost 4 bases, J lost 7 bases, and 15 bases lay in between. The CDR3 bases are TGTGCCAGCAGCCTCGGGTGGAGCGAAAATTCACCCCTCCACTTT. Its protein is CASSLGWSENSPLHF.

This clonotype was seen many times. The chain is built from TRBV13 and TRBJ1-2, with TRBD1 identical over 7 bases. CDR1 PRHDT and CDR2 FYEKMQ come from the germline V gene (reference sequence). This CDR3 region has 13 residues. V gave up 4 bases and J gave up 4 bases; unmatched junction bases: 3. The CDR3 sequence is CASSSPGGYGYTF. The CDR3 DNA sequence: TGTGCCAGCAGCTCGCCAGGGGGCTATGGCTACACCTTC.

A remark on this clonotype: This may be a read error, as it is one base from a much larger clone. V usage is TRBV6-2 or TRBV6-3 and J usage is TRBJ2-2; D ambiguous. Germline V gives CDR1 MNHEY, CDR2 SVGEGT. The CDR3 is made up of 14 amino acids. The V and J ends lost 4 bases and 4 bases respectively, with 10 bases between them. The CDR3 DNA follows: TGTGCCAGCAGTTGCCTACCATCCACCGGGGAGCTGTTTTTT. It is translated as CASSCLPSTGELFF.

This clonotype has at least ten counts. CDR3 loop: CASSYRDRGDTEAFF. CDR3 in DNA: TGTGCCAGCAGCTACCGGGACAGGGGGGACACTGAAGCTTTCTTT. This sequence joins TRBV3-1 and TRBJ1-1; TRBD1 aligns across 11 bases. The germline CDR1 and CDR2 sequences are LGHDT and YNNKEL (reference sequence). J lost 3 bases, V lost 5 bases, and 5 bases had no gene match. The CDR3 has 15 amino acids.

This clonotype occurred many times. The chain joins TRBV27 to TRBJ2-5, with 10 bases matching TRBD2. This CDR3 contains 14 residues. Germline CDR1 and CDR2: MNHEY and SMNVEV (reference sequence). With V trimmed by 6 bases and J by 4 bases, 5 bases remained unmatched. In nucleotides, the CDR3 is TGTGCCAGCAGCAGCGGGGGGGCTCGAGAGACCCAGTACTTC. Translated, it gives CASSSGGARETQYF.

This clonotype has at least ten counts. The chain is built from TRBV4-1 and TRBJ2-2, with 8 bases matching TRBD2. In germline, CDR1 is MGHRA, CDR2 YSYEKL. The CDR3 runs to 15 residues. J gave up 0 bases and V 4 bases, and 1 base lay outside the gene matches. This CDR3 is CASSLAGTNTGELFF. Written as DNA, the CDR3 is TGCGCCAGCAGCCTAGCGGGGACGAACACCGGGGAGCTGTTTTTT.

Comment on this clonotype: Mismatch with germline at one junction end may stem from a read error. The chain combines TRBV14 with TRBJ2-1, with D uncertain. This CDR3 has 14 amino acids. CDR1 is SGHDN and CDR2 is FVKESK in the germline V gene. The DNA for the CDR3 is TGTACCAGCAGCCAAGATTTGGGGTCCTCAGAGCAGTTCTTC. Protein sequence: CTSSQDLGSSEQFF.

The table lists this clonotype with many counts. The V gene is TRBV11-3, the J gene TRBJ2-7; D uncertain. Between the trimmed V and J ends, which lost 7 bases and 4 bases, there was a span of 14 bases. In germline, CDR1 is SGHNT, CDR2 YENEEA. The CDR3 is 13 residues long. In nucleotides, the CDR3 is TGTGCCAGCACTCTAGGATTGGGTTACGAGCAGTACTTC. As protein: CASTLGLGYEQYF.